What follows are 6 T cell receptor beta chains derived from one specimen sequenced in a study of blood T cell repertoires in COVID-19 (dated by TCRdb to 2020 to 2021). The protocol used for the library was the immunoSEQ multiplex PCR assay. TCRdb limited this immuneACCESS table to in-frame rearrangements with V and J called. A share of clones is missing; checked studies link under half to unresolved V genes, and the rest is unexplained. This sample is represented by about 78,000 clones; around nine tenths of them were singletons. 1.5% to 2% of the sample rests with the top ten. Source material: peripheral blood. These TCRs come from a woman between 55 and 75 years old with acute or convalescent COVID-19.

The rearrangement uses TRBV6-2 or TRBV6-3 and TRBJ1-1; 9 nucleotides agree with TRBD1. In germline, CDR1 is MNHEY, CDR2 SVGEGT. V lost 4 bases and J lost 3; bases outside the gene matches: 6. The CDR3 is 15 amino acids. The CDR3 reads CASSFLGTGYTEAFF. As DNA, the CDR3 is TGTGCCAGCAGTTTCCTCGGGACAGGGTACACTGAAGCTTTCTTT.

CDR3 in amino acids: CASTAKNSGANVLTF. CDR3 nucleotides: TGTGCCAGCACAGCGAAGAACTCTGGGGCCAACGTCCTGACTTTC. This chain joins TRBV2 and TRBJ2-6; D is unclear. V dropped 7 bases and J dropped 0 bases, with 10 bases sitting between them. This CDR3 has 15 residues. Germline V gene sequence: CDR1 SNHLY, CDR2 FYNNEI.

The genes are TRBV19 and TRBJ2-7; the D gene is possibly TRBD1 (6 bases). Trimming left V 1 base short and J 2 bases short, with 18 bases between. Germline V gives CDR1 LNHDA, CDR2 SQIVND (reference sequence). The CDR3 loop spans 17 amino acids. DNA of the CDR3: TGTGCCAGTAGTATAGGTCGTCCAGGACAGCCGACCTACGAGCAGTACTTC. Encoded protein: CASSIGRPGQPTYEQYF.

This clone was seen more than once but under ten times. This chain connects TRBV6-5 to TRBJ2-1, with 9 bases that match TRBD1. CDR1 and CDR2 from the germline V gene are MNHEY and SVGAGI. The CDR3 extends over 16 amino acids. V shed 4 bases, J shed 8 bases, and the junction held 12 bases outside the gene matches. CDR3 protein: CASSSGQGRLAHEQFF. The CDR3 DNA reads TGTGCCAGCAGTTCAGGACAGGGGAGGCTAGCTCATGAGCAGTTCTTC.

This clone was seen just once. J is TRBJ2-5 and V is TRBV11-2; D is unresolved. Trimming removed 1 base from V and 2 bases from J, with 11 bases in between. This CDR3 region has 15 residues. Germline values: CDR1 SGHAT, CDR2 FQNNGV. The CDR3 is CASSLGADNQETQYF. The CDR3 DNA reads TGTGCCAGCAGCTTAGGGGCAGATAATCAAGAGACCCAGTACTTC.

The chain combines TRBV3-1 (or the pseudogene TRBV3-2) with TRBJ2-5, with 8 bases aligning to TRBD2. After removal of 2 bases from V and 13 bases from J, the junction contained 18 bases not matched to a gene. CDR1 and CDR2 (germline): LGHDT, YNNKEL (reference sequence). The CDR3 consists of 16 residues. The DNA for the CDR3 is TGTGCCAGCAGCCAAAGCCCCCAGGGGCGGGGGGACCTCACGTACTTC. It yields the protein CASSQSPQGRGDLTYF.